The T cell receptor beta chain under discussion was sequenced for a study of vaccination effects on CD4 cells after COVID-19. Study-wide points: Late after vaccination, infection- and vaccine-induced clones showed marked clonal contraction.

In regard to this clone: Its antigen is currently unknown.

The CDR3 runs to 20 residues. Germline CDR1 and CDR2: WSHSY and SAAADI. Trimming removed 6 bases from V and 3 bases from J, with 30 bases in between. The repertoire was sequenced with immunoSEQ multiplex PCR; TCRdb's copy has only in-frame clones and lacks some. This table has 20,000 to 25,000 clones, 69% appearing once. ViraFEST assay sequencing came after antigen-specific CD4+ T cells were expanded with viral peptide pools. Following culture for around 10 days, CD4+ T cells were isolated. Participants completed two doses of the BNT162b2 or mRNA-1273 vaccine. According to the study, vaccine recipients showed no prior SARS-CoV-2 infection and negative nucleocapsid antibodies. At days 3 and 7, half of the medium was exchanged for IL-2 medium.

The receptor's source is a human donor who received a COVID-19 vaccine. The sequences come from CD4+ T cells from PBMCs cultured with SARS-CoV-2 spike peptides, collected after COVID-19 vaccination. The V call is TRBV10-2, the J call TRBJ2-1; D is unresolved. The CDR3 DNA reads TGCGCCAGCAGAAACACCGTAGGCAGCCTATCAATATCGGGCTACAATGAGCAGTTCTTC. It encodes CASRNTVGSLSISGYNEQFF.